This T cell receptor beta chain was found in a study of technical replicates of blood from a few donors. Sequenced by immunoSEQ multiplex PCR; TCRdb stores in-frame clones only, minus some. The sample yields approximately 82,000 clones, around nine tenths seen once. In germline, CDR1 is MNHNY, CDR2 SVGAGI (reference sequence). The CDR3 contains 14 residues. Trimming stripped 5 bases from V and 4 bases from J, with 12 bases between. The chain is built from TRBV6-6 and TRBJ2-4, with D perhaps matching TRBD1 (5 bases). This clonotype was obtained from a human donor in good health. Sequenced sample: T cells isolated from PBMCs. The CDR3 sequence is CASSDWGGKNIQYF. CDR3 coding DNA: TGTGCCAGCAGTGACTGGGGCGGAAAAAACATTCAGTACTTC.